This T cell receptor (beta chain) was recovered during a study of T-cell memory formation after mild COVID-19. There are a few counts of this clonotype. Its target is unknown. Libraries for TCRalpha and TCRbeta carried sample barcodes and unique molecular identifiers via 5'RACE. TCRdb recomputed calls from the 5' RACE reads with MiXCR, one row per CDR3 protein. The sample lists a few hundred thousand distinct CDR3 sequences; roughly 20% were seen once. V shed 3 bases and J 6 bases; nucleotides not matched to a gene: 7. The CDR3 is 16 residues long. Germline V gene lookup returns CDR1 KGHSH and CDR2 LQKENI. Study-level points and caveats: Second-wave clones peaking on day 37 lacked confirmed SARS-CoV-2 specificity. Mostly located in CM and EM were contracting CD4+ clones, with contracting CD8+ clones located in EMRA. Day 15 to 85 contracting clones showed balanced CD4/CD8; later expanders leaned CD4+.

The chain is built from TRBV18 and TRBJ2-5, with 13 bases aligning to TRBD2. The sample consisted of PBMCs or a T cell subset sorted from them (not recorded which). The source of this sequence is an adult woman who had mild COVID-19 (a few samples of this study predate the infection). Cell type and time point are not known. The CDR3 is CASSPGGTSGIKTQYF. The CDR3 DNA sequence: TGTGCCAGCTCACCCGGTGGGACTAGCGGGATTAAGACCCAGTACTTC.